The rows below give T cell receptor beta chains drawn from one sample of a study of blood T cell repertoires in COVID-19. Method: immunoSEQ multiplex PCR; TCRdb's copy keeps in-frame clones and lacks some. The sample includes a few hundred thousand clones, more than 85% seen only once; the top ten take approximately 4%. Material for sequencing was peripheral blood. Every receptor here comes from a man in his late teens or twenties with active or convalescent COVID-19. Both conserved end residues are part of each CDR3. A D gene is named only where the DNA matches it firmly. For some rows the clone size is stated as once, few or many, or as a class when expanded; others skip it.

length: 15
V: TRBV30
J: TRBJ2-5
size: .
D: .
DNA: TGTGCCTGGAGTGGGAATTCAGGGGTCGGTGAGACCCAGTACTTC
CDR3: CAWSGNSGVGETQYF

length: 14
V: TRBV6-5
J: TRBJ2-7
size: .
D: TRBD2
DNA: TGTGCCAGCTCTAGAGGGTCTAGCGGGGGAGAGCAGTACTTC
CDR3: CASSRGSSGGEQYF

length: 14
V: TRBV3-1/TRBV3-2
J: TRBJ1-5
size: .
D: .
DNA: TGTGCCAGCAGCCAAGATATGACTCCTCAGCCCCAGCATTTT
CDR3: CASSQDMTPQPQHF

length: 14
V: TRBV28
J: TRBJ2-1
size: .
D: .
DNA: TGTGCCAGCACCTCCCCCCGGGTCTACAATGAGCAGTTCTTC
CDR3: CASTSPRVYNEQFF

length: 15
V: TRBV15
J: TRBJ2-6
size: .
D: TRBD1
DNA: TGTGCCACCAGAAGGACAGGCTCTGGGGCCAACGTCCTGACTTTC
CDR3: CATRRTGSGANVLTF

length: 15
V: TRBV4-1
J: TRBJ2-7
size: once
D: TRBD2
DNA: TGCGCCAGCAGCCAAGATTCAAGCGGGGGAATCGGGCAGTACTTC
CDR3: CASSQDSSGGIGQYF

length: 15
V: TRBV24-1
J: TRBJ2-3
size: .
D: .
DNA: TGTGCCACCAGTGAGGCCGGAGGAACCACCGATACGCAGTATTTT
CDR3: CATSEAGGTTDTQYF

length: 14
V: TRBV5-8
J: TRBJ2-3
size: .
D: .
DNA: TGTGCCAGCAGCACCAGGGTTGGGGTAGATACGCAGTATTTT
CDR3: CASSTRVGVDTQYF

length: 14
V: TRBV7-2
J: TRBJ2-5
size: .
D: .
DNA: TGTGCCAGCAGCGCACGCAGGGGACAAGAGACCCAGTACTTC
CDR3: CASSARRGQETQYF

length: 16
V: TRBV29-1
J: TRBJ1-1
size: .
D: TRBD1
DNA: TGCAGCGGAGGTGGGACAGGGGTCTCCTATAACACTGAAGCTTTCTTT
CDR3: CSGGGTGVSYNTEAFF

length: 13
V: TRBV9
J: TRBJ1-6
size: .
D: .
DNA: TGTGCCAGCAGCAGGGACTACAATTCACCCCTCCACTTT
CDR3: CASSRDYNSPLHF

length: 17
V: TRBV28
J: TRBJ1-6
size: .
D: .
DNA: TGTGCCAGCAGACCCTTCTCGGGGGGAACCTATAATTCACCCCTCCACTTT
CDR3: CASRPFSGGTYNSPLHF

length: 15
V: TRBV4-3
J: TRBJ2-7
size: .
D: TRBD1
DNA: TGCGCCAGCAGCCCAGCTAGGCAGGGGGCCTACGAGCAGTACTTC
CDR3: CASSPARQGAYEQYF

length: 14
V: TRBV5-6
J: TRBJ2-3
size: .
D: TRBD1
DNA: TGTGCCAGCCAGAGGGGGCGCCCCACAGATACGCAGTATTTT
CDR3: CASQRGRPTDTQYF

length: 15
V: TRBV2
J: TRBJ1-4
size: .
D: TRBD1
DNA: TGTGCCAGCAGCGATCAGGTGGGACAGGGTGAAAAACTGTTTTTT
CDR3: CASSDQVGQGEKLFF

length: 15
V: TRBV9
J: TRBJ1-4
size: .
D: .
DNA: TGTGCCAGCAGCACCTACGGACAGCTTAATGAAAAACTGTTTTTT
CDR3: CASSTYGQLNEKLFF

length: 13
V: TRBV6-5
J: TRBJ2-1
size: many
D: TRBD2
DNA: TGTGCCAGCAACGGGGGGTCGCATAATGAGCAGTTCTTC
CDR3: CASNGGSHNEQFF

length: 16
V: TRBV4-1
J: TRBJ2-7
size: .
D: .
DNA: TGCGCCAGCAGCCAAGTATCGGCACAGGGTACCGCCGAGCAGTACTTC
CDR3: CASSQVSAQGTAEQYF

length: 13
V: TRBV6-1
J: TRBJ1-5
size: .
D: .
DNA: TGTGCCAGCAGTGAGGTTATCGGTCAGCCCCAGCATTTT
CDR3: CASSEVIGQPQHF

length: 13
V: TRBV6-2/TRBV6-3
J: TRBJ2-3
size: .
D: .
DNA: TGTGCCAGCAGTTACCGACTGCTAGATACGCAGTATTTT
CDR3: CASSYRLLDTQYF

length: 13
V: TRBV6-5
J: TRBJ2-7
size: .
D: .
DNA: TGTGCTATAGCGAGGACAGATTTCTACGAGCAGTACTTC
CDR3: CAIARTDFYEQYF

length: 16
V: TRBV2
J: TRBJ2-1
size: .
D: .
DNA: TGTGCCAGCAGCCATCAATCAGGGGTGGGAGACAATGAGCAGTTCTTC
CDR3: CASSHQSGVGDNEQFF

length: 13
V: TRBV12-3/TRBV12-4
J: TRBJ1-6
size: .
D: .
DNA: TGTGCCGTCCAACAGGGTGTCGATTCACCCCTCCACTTT
CDR3: CAVQQGVDSPLHF

length: 14
V: TRBV5-6
J: TRBJ2-7
size: .
D: TRBD1
DNA: TGTGCCAGCAGCTTCGGGACAGGGGGCGAGGAGCAGTACTTC
CDR3: CASSFGTGGEEQYF

length: 17
V: TRBV28
J: TRBJ1-5
size: once
D: .
DNA: TGTGCCAGCAGTTTTAGCAGCGGGGGTGGGAGCAATCAGCCCCAGCATTTT
CDR3: CASSFSSGGGSNQPQHF

length: 18
V: TRBV4-2
J: TRBJ1-4
size: .
D: TRBD1
DNA: TGTGCCAGCAGTCCAGTCCAAGTTAGAGGGACAGCCATTGAAAAACTGTTTTTT
CDR3: CASSPVQVRGTAIEKLFF

length: 16
V: TRBV24-1
J: TRBJ1-5
size: .
D: .
DNA: TGTGCCACCAGTGAAGGAGGACGGCGAGACAATCAGCCCCAGCATTTT
CDR3: CATSEGGRRDNQPQHF

length: 14
V: TRBV19
J: TRBJ1-1
size: .
D: TRBD1
DNA: TGTGCCAGTAGCCGGGACAGCCTGAACACTGAAGCTTTCTTT
CDR3: CASSRDSLNTEAFF

length: 14
V: TRBV13
J: TRBJ2-7
size: .
D: .
DNA: TGTGCCAGCAGCTTAGGTGGGACTCCCTACGAGCAGTACTTC
CDR3: CASSLGGTPYEQYF

length: 15
V: TRBV14
J: TRBJ2-1
size: .
D: TRBD2
DNA: TGTGCCAGCAGCACCCTCGGCTTAGCGGGACGGCCCGCATTCTTC
CDR3: CASSTLGLAGRPAFF

length: 15
V: TRBV19
J: TRBJ2-3
size: .
D: .
DNA: TGTGCCAGTAGTATCGGTGCGGGATCCACAGATACGCAGTATTTT
CDR3: CASSIGAGSTDTQYF

length: 12
V: TRBV24-1
J: TRBJ1-1
size: once
D: .
DNA: TGTGCCACCAGTTCGCCGGGAGGTGAAGCTTTCTTT
CDR3: CATSSPGGEAFF

length: 18
V: TRBV5-6
J: TRBJ1-2
size: .
D: .
DNA: TGTGCCAGCAGCTTGGGCGCTTTTGGCGGGATGACGGACTATGGCTACACCTTC
CDR3: CASSLGAFGGMTDYGYTF

length: 14
V: TRBV19
J: TRBJ2-7
size: .
D: TRBD1
DNA: TGTGCCAGTAGGCAAACAGGGGGACCCTACGAGCAGTACTTC
CDR3: CASRQTGGPYEQYF

length: 17
V: TRBV27
J: TRBJ2-1
size: .
D: .
DNA: TGTGCCAGCAGAGTACTCTTAGCCGGGAAGGTGGGCAATGAGCAGTTCTTC
CDR3: CASRVLLAGKVGNEQFF

length: 12
V: TRBV6-5
J: TRBJ2-7
size: .
D: .
DNA: TGTGCCAGCAGTCACACCAGCTACGAGCAGTACTTC
CDR3: CASSHTSYEQYF